One and the same sample provided the 9 T cell receptor beta chains below, sequenced in a study of T cell repertoires in cytomegalovirus infection. Their antigens are not known. TCRdb analysed the reads with MiXCR anew, one entry per CDR3 protein. The sample lists some 940,000 distinct CDR3 sequences, 31% occurring once. This specimen consisted of cultured CD8+ T cells from PBMCs, obtained from culture after CMV antigen stimulation. These receptors came from a human donor in good health (CMV status not recorded). Some clones in this sample may be carry-over from other donors' samples.

The J gene is TRBJ1-5, the V gene TRBV6-1; maybe TRBD1 (5 bases). Germline CDR1 reads MNHNS; CDR2 reads SASEGT. Trimming shortened V by 2 bases and J by 2 bases, and 10 bases separated the two germline ends. The CDR3 has 15 amino acids. Written as DNA, the CDR3 is TGTGCCAGCAGTGAATATAGGGGCCGCAATCAGCCCCAGCATTTT. It translates to CASSEYRGRNQPQHF.

The sample holds many counts of this clonotype. This chain uses TRBV7-9 with TRBJ2-3; no definite D call. V was trimmed by 1 base and J by 3 bases, leaving 2 bases between them. Germline CDR1 SEHNR, CDR2 FQNEAQ (reference sequence). The CDR3 is made up of 12 amino acids. Here the CDR3 reads CASSLGTDTQYF. The CDR3 DNA sequence: TGTGCCAGCAGCTTAGGGACAGATACGCAGTATTTT.

The gene calls are TRBV7-9 and TRBJ2-1, with D perhaps TRBD1 (6 bases). With 1 base removed from V and 8 bases from J, the gap between germline ends came to 12 bases. Germline CDR1 reads SEHNR; CDR2 reads FQNEAQ (reference sequence). The length of the CDR3 is 14 residues. As DNA, the CDR3 is TGTGCCAGCAGCTTAGTGGGGACACTCGATGAGCAGTTCTTC. Encoded protein: CASSLVGTLDEQFF.

In the case of this clonotype: The junction departs from germline at one end; a sequencing error may be responsible. The genes are TRBV7-3 and TRBJ2-3; D remains ambiguous. The CDR3 has 13 residues. CDR1 and CDR2 (germline): SGHTA, FQGTGA. The CDR3 sequence is CVSSWSFTDTQYF. CDR3 sequence (DNA): TGTGTCAGCAGCTGGAGCTTCACAGATACGCAGTATTTT.

The chain couples TRBV7-9 to TRBJ2-1; D not resolved. Trimming took 2 bases from V and 7 from J, leaving 12 bases between them. The CDR3 has 14 residues. Germline assignment: CDR1 SEHNR and CDR2 FQNEAQ (reference sequence). CDR3 sequence reads: CASSLPGALNEQFF. The DNA for the CDR3 is TGTGCCAGCAGCTTACCGGGCGCATTGAATGAGCAGTTCTTC. The variable domain in full, completed from reference TRBV7-9 and TRBJ2-1, reads DTGVSQNPRHKITKRGQNVTFRCDPISEHNRLYWYRQTLGQGPEFLTYFQNEAQLEKSRLLSDRFSAERPKGSFSTLEIQRTEQGDSAMYLCASSLPGALNEQFFGPGTRLTVL.

This clonotype has a handful of counts. V and J are TRBV7-9 and TRBJ2-4, with a tentative D call TRBD1 (5 bases). V was shortened by 5 bases and J by 3 bases, with 11 bases between the two germline ends. The CDR3 sequence is 14 residues long. CDR1 is SEHNR, CDR2 FQNEAQ, per germline (reference sequence). CDR3 protein: CASSPRVGKNIQYF. The DNA of the CDR3 is TGTGCCAGCAGCCCCAGGGTGGGCAAAAACATTCAGTACTTC.

The sample holds one count of this clonotype. The chain couples TRBV4-1 to TRBJ2-1; TRBD1 agrees at 9 bases. The V segment lost 3 bases and the J segment 7 bases; nucleotides outside the gene matches: 4. Germline V gives CDR1 MGHRA, CDR2 YSYEKL. The CDR3 consists of 14 residues. Here the CDR3 DNA reads TGCGCCAGCAGCCATCCCGGGACAGGGAATGAGCAGTTCTTC. Amino acids: CASSHPGTGNEQFF.

This clonotype was counted a few times. The rearrangement uses TRBV28 and TRBJ1-2; unclear D gene. V was pared by 3 bases and J by 7 bases, with 15 bases between. This CDR3 spans 14 amino acids. Per the germline V gene, CDR1 is MDHEN and CDR2 is SYDVKM. The CDR3 loop reads CASSFVRLVGGYTF. Here the CDR3 DNA reads TGTGCCAGCAGTTTCGTGCGGCTCGTAGGTGGCTACACCTTC.

The CDR3 loop is CATQPQTGHSTGELFF. DNA of the CDR3: TGTGCCACCCAACCTCAAACGGGACACAGCACCGGGGAGCTGTTTTTT. The V and J genes are TRBV7-4 and TRBJ2-2; a possible D gene is TRBD1 (6 bases). The germline V gene encodes CDR1 SGHVT and CDR2 SQSDAQ. The CDR3 length is 16 residues. V was clipped by 10 bases and J by 4 bases, with 22 bases between them.